This TCR beta chain was sequenced in a study of vaccination effects on CD4 cells after COVID-19. A word on this clone: Its specificity is unknown.

The V end lost 8 bases, the J end lost 9 bases, and 17 bases lay between the germline ends. The CDR3 loop spans 13 amino acids. Per germline, CDR1 SGHTA and CDR2 FQGTGA. TCRdb's table, derived via immunoSEQ multiplex PCR, lists solely in-frame clones and lacks some. The sample shows 71,000 or so clones, around three quarters of them seen only once. The ViraFEST assay expanded antigen-specific CD4+ T cells with viral peptide pools before sequencing. Once cultured for roughly ten days, the cells underwent separation to obtain CD4+ T cells. Each vaccine recipient was nucleocapsid antibody negative and had no prior SARS-CoV-2 infection.

This specimen consisted of CD4+ T cells from PBMCs cultured with HCoV-OC43 spike peptides, obtained before COVID-19 vaccination. Described subset: HCoV-OC43 spike overlapping peptide pool stimulation. The chain recombines TRBV7-3 with TRBJ2-1; D might be TRBD1 or TRBD2, each matching 7 bases. This clonotype was obtained from a human donor who received a COVID-19 vaccine. CDR3 region: CASGQGGPGEQFF. CDR3 DNA sequence: TGTGCCAGCGGTCAGGGGGGGCCGGGTGAGCAGTTCTTC.